This TCR beta chain derives from a study of CD8+CD57+ T cells in acquired aplastic anemia. V shed 2 bases, J shed 7 bases, and the junction held 0 bases outside the gene matches. Germline V CDR1 and CDR2: ENHRY, SYGVKD. This CDR3 region has 15 residues. Whoever was chosen for sequencing had shown CD8+CD57+ cell expansion by flow cytometry. TCR beta VDJ and CDR3 profiling used genomic DNA as template. TCRdb redid the calling of the reads with MiXCR, one entry per CDR3 protein. This table has about 58,000 distinct CDR3 sequences, around 50% appearing once. The V and J genes are TRBV10-3 and TRBJ2-2; 14 bases are a match to TRBD2. The specimen sequenced was sorted CD4+, CD8+, or CD8+CD57+ T cells (not recorded which) from PBMCs. The sequence came from a human donor with aplastic anemia. The CDR3 is CAISEGLAGGGELFF. In nucleotides, the CDR3 is TGTGCCATCAGTGAGGGACTAGCGGGAGGCGGGGAGCTGTTTTTT.